The next 21 T cell receptor beta chains were all read from a single sample in a study of Graves' ophthalmopathy and Graves' hyperthyroidism. From RNA, the CDR3 regions of TCR beta chains were amplified and sequenced. RT-PCR was first run with HTBI primers, then multiplex PCR in a second round. TCRdb redid the calling of the multiplex PCR reads with MiXCR, one entry per CDR3 protein. The data show just over 600,000 distinct CDR3 sequences, with 22% seen just once and roughly 7.4% held by the top ten. The specimen sequenced was peripheral blood. All receptors derive from a woman between 18 and 29 years old with stable Graves' hyperthyroidism. Some clones in this sample may be carry-over from other donors' samples.

A word on this clonotype: This may be a read error: a much more frequent sequence differs by one nucleotide. The chain carries TRBV27 and TRBJ1-1, with D unclear. Looked up from germline, CDR1 is MNHEY and CDR2 is SMNVEV (reference sequence). The V end was cut by 5 bases, the J end by 7 bases, with 20 bases between. The CDR3 extends over 15 amino acids. The CDR3 DNA is TGTGCCAGCAGTCCACTGGACGGCTCCATGGGTGAAGCTTTCTTT. Protein: CASSPLDGSMGEAFF.

This clonotype was observed many times. V is TRBV5-4 and J is TRBJ2-7; TRBD1 aligns across 7 bases. Looked up from germline, CDR1 is SGHNT and CDR2 is YYREEE (reference sequence). CDR3 size: 16 residues. V lost 4 bases and J lost 1; bases outside the gene matches: 11. This chain's CDR3 is CASSPPGTARSYEQYF. The CDR3 coding sequence is TGTGCCAGCAGCCCACCGGGGACAGCGAGATCCTACGAGCAGTACTTC.

This clonotype was seen many times. This rearrangement joins TRBV11-2 to TRBJ2-2; 9 bases match TRBD1. The germline CDR1 and CDR2 sequences are SGHAT and FQNNGV. The CDR3 sequence is 14 residues long. V shed 4 bases and J 6 bases; nucleotides not matched to a gene: 3. CDR3 coding DNA: TGTGCCAGCAGCTGGGACAGGGCGGCCGGGGAGCTGTTTTTT. Amino acid sequence: CASSWDRAAGELFF. Full variable domain (remainder filled in from reference TRBV11-2 and TRBJ2-2): EAGVAQSPRYKIIEKRQSVAFWCNPISGHATLYWYQQILGQGPKLLIQFQNNGVVDDSQLPKDRFSAERLKGVDSTLKIQPAKLEDSAVYLCASSWDRAAGELFFGEGSRLTVL.

V usage is TRBV12-3 or TRBV12-4 and J usage is TRBJ2-5; tentative D call: TRBD2 (5 bases). Trimming shortened V by 5 bases and J by 5 bases, and 12 bases separated the two germline ends. This CDR3 is built from 13 residues. The CDR3 DNA is TGTGCCAGCAGTCCGTCGCCGGGGGAGACCCAGTACTTC. This sequence encodes CASSPSPGETQYF.

This clonotype was seen many times. This chain joins TRBV20-1 and TRBJ2-7; D is possibly TRBD2 (5 bases). The length of the CDR3 is 10 residues. Germline V gives CDR1 DFQATT, CDR2 SNEGSKA (reference sequence). The V end lost 7 bases, the J end lost 8 bases, and 12 bases lay between the germline ends. This CDR3 reads CSVGISKQYF. CDR3 nucleotides: TGCAGTGTCGGGATTTCGAAGCAGTACTTC.

The chain links TRBV20-1 to TRBJ1-1, with D possibly matching TRBD1 (6 bases). CDR1 and CDR2 from the germline V gene are DFQATT and SNEGSKA (reference sequence). Trimming removed 2 bases from V and 3 bases from J, with 10 bases in between. The length of the CDR3 is 13 residues. The CDR3, as DNA: TGCAGTGCTAGAATGGACAGCTACACTGAAGCTTTCTTT. It yields the protein CSARMDSYTEAFF.

In its sample, this clonotype was seen many times. The chain has TRBV12-3 or TRBV12-4 and TRBJ2-7; a weak D match, TRBD2 (5 bases). Trimming removed 5 bases at V and 2 bases at J, with 13 bases between. The CDR3 contains 14 residues. CDR3 coding DNA: TGTGCCAGCAGTCCCCCCGAGGGCCCCTACGAGCAGTACTTC. It translates to CASSPPEGPYEQYF.

The chain links TRBV30 to TRBJ1-2; 8 bases map to TRBD1. Germline CDR1 GTSNPN, CDR2 SVGIG (reference sequence). This CDR3 spans 18 amino acids. Germline trimming cut 0 bases from V and 6 bases from J; bases unmatched to any gene: 18. The DNA for the CDR3 is TGTGCCTGGAGTGTCCCGAAGGCAGGGGGCATTCGGATGAATGGCTACACCTTC. Translation gives CAWSVPKAGGIRMNGYTF.

There are many counts of this clonotype. This chain connects TRBV14 to TRBJ2-7; D is unclear. The CDR3 has 12 residues. V lost 9 bases, J lost 3 bases, and 12 bases lay in between. Germline V CDR1 and CDR2: SGHDN, FVKESK. The CDR3 loop reads CASGQSLYEQYF. DNA for the CDR3: TGTGCCAGTGGGCAGAGCCTCTACGAGCAGTACTTC.

This clonotype showed up many times. The J gene is TRBJ2-5, the V gene TRBV20-1; weak D call: TRBD1 (5 bases). With 2 bases removed from V and 4 bases from J, the gap between germline ends came to 8 bases. CDR3 length equals 12 residues. Germline CDR1 and CDR2: DFQATT and SNEGSKA (reference sequence). CDR3 sequence (DNA): TGCAGTGCTAGAATTAGGGGAGAGACCCAGTACTTC. Its translation: CSARIRGETQYF.

V and J are TRBV2 and TRBJ1-2; D not certain. The CDR3 runs 13 residues. Germline V gene sequence: CDR1 SNHLY, CDR2 FYNNEI. Trimming removed 5 bases from V and 1 base from J, with 8 bases in between. CDR3 nucleotide sequence: TGTGCCAGCAGTCCGACATTTAACTATGGCTACACCTTC. It codes for CASSPTFNYGYTF.

This clonotype was detected ten times or more. This sequence joins TRBV9 and TRBJ1-2; D is perhaps TRBD1 (6 bases). Per the germline V gene, CDR1 is SGDLS and CDR2 is YYNGEE. Trimming took 3 bases from V and 0 from J, leaving 12 bases between them. The CDR3 is 15 residues long. As DNA, the CDR3 is TGTGCCAGCAGCGCGACAGGAGGGCCTAACTATGGCTACACCTTC. It specifies CASSATGGPNYGYTF. Drawing the rest from reference TRBV9 and TRBJ1-2, the complete variable domain is DSGVTQTPKHLITATGQRVTLRCSPRSGDLSVYWYQQSLDQGLQFLIQYYNGEERAKGNILERFSAQQFPDLHSELNLSSLELGDSALYFCASSATGGPNYGYTFGSGTRLTVV.

This clonotype was seen ten or more times. The gene calls are TRBV5-1 and TRBJ2-7; weak D call: TRBD2 (5 bases). Trimming removed 0 bases at V and 3 bases at J, with 13 bases between. CDR3 size: 15 residues. Germline CDR1 is SGHRS and CDR2 is YFSETQ. The CDR3, as DNA: TGCGCCAGCAGCTTGGAGTCTAGCCATGGCTACGAGCAGTACTTC. Amino acids: CASSLESSHGYEQYF.

DNA of the CDR3: TGTGCCAGCAGCCGGCAGGGGATCGCTGAAGCTTTCTTT. It translates to CASSRQGIAEAFF. This chain links TRBV3-1 with TRBJ1-1; D possibly corresponds to TRBD1 (6 bases). In germline, CDR1 is LGHDT, CDR2 YNNKEL (reference sequence). V dropped 4 bases and J dropped 6 bases, with 12 bases sitting between them. The CDR3 consists of 13 residues. Complete variable domain (other parts from reference TRBV3-1 and TRBJ1-1): DTAVSQTPKYLVTQMGNDKSIKCEQNLGHDTMYWYKQDSKKFLKIMFSYNNKELIINETVPNRFSPKSPDKAHLNLHINSLELGDSAVYFCASSRQGIAEAFFGQGTRLTVV.

This clonotype was recorded many times. The chain is built from TRBV28 and TRBJ1-5, with D possibly TRBD1 on 6 matching bases. Germline V gene data show CDR1 as MDHEN and CDR2 as SYDVKM. With 6 bases removed from V and 6 bases from J, the gap between germline ends came to 21 bases. The CDR3 loop spans 16 amino acids. The CDR3 DNA reads TGTGCCAGCAGCCTGATAAGAAACAGGGCGGGTCAGCCCCAGCATTTT. Translating it yields CASSLIRNRAGQPQHF.

The V and J genes are TRBV6-1 and TRBJ2-2; the D gene is possibly TRBD1 (8 bases). This CDR3 is 13 amino acids long. Germline V gene data show CDR1 as MNHNS and CDR2 as SASEGT. Trimming stripped 7 bases from V and 5 bases from J, with 11 bases between. CDR3 protein: CASNRGGTGELFF. As DNA, the CDR3 is TGTGCCAGCAACAGGGGGGGAACCGGGGAGCTGTTTTTT.

V gene TRBV12-3 or TRBV12-4 combines with J gene TRBJ2-7; TRBD1 aligns across 7 bases. This CDR3 has 12 amino acids. V was pared by 4 bases and J by 6 bases, with 3 bases of the junction left unmatched. The CDR3 loop reads CASSYGTAEQYF. DNA for the CDR3: TGTGCCAGCAGTTATGGGACAGCCGAGCAGTACTTC.

This clonotype was observed many times. The rearrangement joins TRBV6-1 to TRBJ1-1, with a possible D match to TRBD1 (5 bases). Germline assignment: CDR1 MNHNS and CDR2 SASEGT. Trimming left V 6 bases short and J 10 bases short, with 27 bases between. The CDR3 has 16 residues. The CDR3 is CASSSVGERGVLLAFF. The CDR3, as DNA: TGTGCCAGCAGCTCCGTAGGAGAGAGGGGCGTTTTGTTAGCTTTCTTT.

This clonotype occurred many times. V gene TRBV7-2 combines with J gene TRBJ2-7, with 9 nucleotides matching TRBD1. Germline trimming cut 0 bases from V and 1 base from J; bases unmatched to any gene: 4. The CDR3 spans 16 residues. Per germline, CDR1 SGHTA and CDR2 FQGNSA. The CDR3 region has the DNA TGTGCCAGCAGCTTAGCGCGGGACAGGGAATCCTACGAGCAGTACTTC. Protein product: CASSLARDRESYEQYF.

This clonotype was detected ten times or more. This rearrangement joins TRBV28 to TRBJ1-1; 12 positions agree with TRBD1. CDR3 length: 13 amino acids. V was pared by 8 bases and J by 6 bases, with 4 bases of the junction left unmatched. The germline gives CDR1 MDHEN, CDR2 SYDVKM. CDR3 in DNA: TGTGCCAGCCGGGACAGGGGGCAACCTGAAGCTTTCTTT. Protein: CASRDRGQPEAFF.

The chain couples TRBV7-2 to TRBJ2-2; perhaps TRBD1 as D (5 bases). Trimming removed 1 base at V and 3 bases at J, with 21 bases between. The length of the CDR3 is 19 residues. Germline V gene lookup returns CDR1 SGHTA and CDR2 FQGNSA. The CDR3 sequence is CASSLGSAGWFEDTGELFF. CDR3 bases: TGTGCCAGCAGCTTAGGCTCGGCAGGGTGGTTTGAAGACACCGGGGAGCTGTTTTTT.